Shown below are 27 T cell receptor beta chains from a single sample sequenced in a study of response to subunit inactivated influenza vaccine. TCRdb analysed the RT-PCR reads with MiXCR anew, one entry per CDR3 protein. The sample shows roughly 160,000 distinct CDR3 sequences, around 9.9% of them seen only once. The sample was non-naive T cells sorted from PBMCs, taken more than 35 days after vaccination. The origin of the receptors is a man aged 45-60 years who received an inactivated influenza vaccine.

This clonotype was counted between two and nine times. The CDR3 here is CASSLSGQNTGELFF. In nucleotides, the CDR3 is TGTGCCAGCAGTTTATCTGGGCAGAACACCGGGGAGCTGTTTTTT. The gene calls are TRBV28 and TRBJ2-2; unclear D gene. The CDR3 totals 15 residues. Germline V gene sequence: CDR1 MDHEN, CDR2 SYDVKM. Deletions cut 1 base from V and 1 base from J, with 7 bases between.

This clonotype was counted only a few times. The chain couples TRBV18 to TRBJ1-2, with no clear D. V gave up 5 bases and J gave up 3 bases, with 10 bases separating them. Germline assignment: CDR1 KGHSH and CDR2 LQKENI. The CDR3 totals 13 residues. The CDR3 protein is CASSEGPDYGYTF. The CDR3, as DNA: TGTGCCAGCTCAGAAGGGCCGGACTATGGCTACACCTTC.

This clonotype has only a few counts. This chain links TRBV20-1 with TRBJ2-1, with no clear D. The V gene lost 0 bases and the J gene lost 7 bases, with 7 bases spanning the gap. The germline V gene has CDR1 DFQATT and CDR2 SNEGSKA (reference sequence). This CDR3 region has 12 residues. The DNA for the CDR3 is TGCAGTGCTAGAGATGACTTTAATGAGCAGTTCTTC. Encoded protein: CSARDDFNEQFF.

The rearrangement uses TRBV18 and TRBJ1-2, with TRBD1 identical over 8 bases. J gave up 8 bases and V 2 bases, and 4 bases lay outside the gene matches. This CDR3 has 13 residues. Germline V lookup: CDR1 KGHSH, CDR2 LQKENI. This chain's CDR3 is CASSPGQGPGYTF. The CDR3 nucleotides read TGTGCCAGCTCACCAGGACAGGGACCAGGCTACACCTTC.

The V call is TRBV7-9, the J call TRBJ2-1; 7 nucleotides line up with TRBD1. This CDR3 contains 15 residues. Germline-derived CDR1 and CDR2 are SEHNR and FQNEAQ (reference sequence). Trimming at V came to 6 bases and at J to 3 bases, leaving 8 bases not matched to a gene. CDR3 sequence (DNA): TGTGCCAGCAGATCTCGACAGGGCGGCTACAATGAGCAGTTCTTC. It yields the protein CASRSRQGGYNEQFF.

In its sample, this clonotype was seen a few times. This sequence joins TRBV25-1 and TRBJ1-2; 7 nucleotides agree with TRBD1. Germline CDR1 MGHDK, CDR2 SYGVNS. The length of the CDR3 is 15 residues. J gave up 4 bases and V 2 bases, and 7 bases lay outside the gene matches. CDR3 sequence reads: CASSETRQGFYGYTF. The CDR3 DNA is TGTGCCAGCAGTGAAACGAGACAGGGATTCTATGGCTACACCTTC.

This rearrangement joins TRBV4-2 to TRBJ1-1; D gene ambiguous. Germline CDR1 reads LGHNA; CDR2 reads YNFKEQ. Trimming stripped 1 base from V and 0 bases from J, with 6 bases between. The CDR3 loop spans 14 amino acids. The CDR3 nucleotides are TGTGCCAGCAGCCAAGCATACATGAACACTGAAGCTTTCTTT. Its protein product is CASSQAYMNTEAFF.

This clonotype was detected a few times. The CDR3 reads CASSPLRVTGELFF. In DNA, the CDR3 is TGTGCCAGCAGCCCCCTGCGGGTCACCGGGGAGCTGTTTTTT. The rearrangement uses TRBV11-3 and TRBJ2-2, with D perhaps matching TRBD2 (5 bases). The V gene's germline CDR1 is SGHNT and CDR2 YENEEA. Trimming left V 5 bases short and J 4 bases short, with 11 bases between. The CDR3 contains 14 residues.

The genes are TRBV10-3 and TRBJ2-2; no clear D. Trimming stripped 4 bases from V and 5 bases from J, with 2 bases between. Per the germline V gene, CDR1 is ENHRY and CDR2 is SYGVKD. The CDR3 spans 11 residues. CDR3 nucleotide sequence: TGTGCCATCAGTGGAACCGGGGAGCTGTTTTTT. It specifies CAISGTGELFF.

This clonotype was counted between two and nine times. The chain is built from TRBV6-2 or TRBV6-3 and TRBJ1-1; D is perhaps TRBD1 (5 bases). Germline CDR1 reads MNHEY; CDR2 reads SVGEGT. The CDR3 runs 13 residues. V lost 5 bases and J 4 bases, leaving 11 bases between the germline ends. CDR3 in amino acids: CASSQSGFTEAFF. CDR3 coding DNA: TGTGCCAGCAGTCAATCAGGGTTCACTGAAGCTTTCTTT.

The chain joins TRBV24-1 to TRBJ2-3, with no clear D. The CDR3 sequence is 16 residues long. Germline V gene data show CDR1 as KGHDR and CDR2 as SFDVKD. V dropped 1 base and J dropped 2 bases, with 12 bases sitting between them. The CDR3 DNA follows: TGTGCCACCAGTGATTTTGTCCTGACCTCCACAGATACGCAGTATTTT. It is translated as CATSDFVLTSTDTQYF.

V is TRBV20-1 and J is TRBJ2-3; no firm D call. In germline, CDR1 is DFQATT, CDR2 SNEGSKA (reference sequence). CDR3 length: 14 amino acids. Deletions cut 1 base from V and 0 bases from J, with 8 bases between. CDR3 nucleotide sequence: TGCAGTGCTAGAGGGCCAGCTAGCACAGATACGCAGTATTTT. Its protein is CSARGPASTDTQYF.

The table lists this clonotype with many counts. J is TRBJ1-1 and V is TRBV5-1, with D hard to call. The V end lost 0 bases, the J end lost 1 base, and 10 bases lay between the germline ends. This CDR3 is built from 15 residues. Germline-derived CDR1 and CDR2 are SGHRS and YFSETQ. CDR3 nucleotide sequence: TGCGCCAGCAGCTTGGTTGGCAGCGCGAACACTGAAGCTTTCTTT. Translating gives CASSLVGSANTEAFF.

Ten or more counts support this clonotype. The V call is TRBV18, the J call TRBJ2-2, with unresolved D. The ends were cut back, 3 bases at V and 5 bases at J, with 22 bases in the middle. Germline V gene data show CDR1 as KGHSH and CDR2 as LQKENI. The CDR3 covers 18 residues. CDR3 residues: CASSPTDRFLTFTGELFF. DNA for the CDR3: TGTGCCAGCTCACCGACGGACCGTTTCCTTACCTTTACCGGGGAGCTGTTTTTT.

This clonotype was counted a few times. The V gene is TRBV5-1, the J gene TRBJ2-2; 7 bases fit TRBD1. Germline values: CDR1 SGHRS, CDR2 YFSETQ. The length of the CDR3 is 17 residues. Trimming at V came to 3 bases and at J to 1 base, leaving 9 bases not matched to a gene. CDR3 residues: CASSSNRGWMNTGELFF. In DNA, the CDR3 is TGCGCCAGCAGCTCTAACAGGGGTTGGATGAACACCGGGGAGCTGTTTTTT.

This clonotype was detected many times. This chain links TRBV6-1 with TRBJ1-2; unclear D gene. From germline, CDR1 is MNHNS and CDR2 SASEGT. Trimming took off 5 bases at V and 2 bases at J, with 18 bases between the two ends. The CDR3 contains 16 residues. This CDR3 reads CASSRDNFPSNYGYTF. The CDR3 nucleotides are TGTGCCAGCAGTCGCGACAACTTTCCATCCAACTATGGCTACACCTTC.

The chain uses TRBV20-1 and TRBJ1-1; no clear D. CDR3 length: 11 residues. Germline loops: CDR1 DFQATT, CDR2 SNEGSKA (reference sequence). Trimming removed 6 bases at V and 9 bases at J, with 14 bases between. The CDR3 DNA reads TGCAGTGCGCGGACGGAAATGAAAGCTTTCTTT. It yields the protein CSARTEMKAFF.

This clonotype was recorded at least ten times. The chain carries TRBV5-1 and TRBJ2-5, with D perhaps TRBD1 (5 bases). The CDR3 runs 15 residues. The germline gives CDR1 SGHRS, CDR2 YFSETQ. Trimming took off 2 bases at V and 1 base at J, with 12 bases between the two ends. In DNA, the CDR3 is TGCGCCAGCAGCTTCACAGGAGATATCCAAGAGACCCAGTACTTC. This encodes CASSFTGDIQETQYF.

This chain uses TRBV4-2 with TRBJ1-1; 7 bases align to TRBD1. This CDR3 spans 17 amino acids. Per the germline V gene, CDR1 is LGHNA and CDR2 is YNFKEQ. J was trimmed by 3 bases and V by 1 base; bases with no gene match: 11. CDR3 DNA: TGTGCCAGCAGCCAAGCTTTGAACAGGGGAGGGGACACTGAAGCTTTCTTT. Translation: CASSQALNRGGDTEAFF.

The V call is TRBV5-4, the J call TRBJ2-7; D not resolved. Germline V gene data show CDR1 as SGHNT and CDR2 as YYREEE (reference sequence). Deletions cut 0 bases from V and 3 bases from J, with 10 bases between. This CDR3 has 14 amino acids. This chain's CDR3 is CASSLDRQSYEQYF. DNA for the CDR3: TGTGCCAGCAGCTTGGATAGGCAGAGCTACGAGCAGTACTTC. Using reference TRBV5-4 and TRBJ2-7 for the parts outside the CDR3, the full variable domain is ETGVTQSPTHLIKTRGQQVTLRCSSQSGHNTVSWYQQALGQGPQFIFQYYREEENGRGNFPPRFSGLQFPNYSSELNVNALELDDSALYLCASSLDRQSYEQYFGPGTRLTVT.

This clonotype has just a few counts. The CDR3 reads CASSFTGLQETQYF. The CDR3, as DNA: TGTGCCAGCAGCTTTACTGGGCTCCAAGAGACCCAGTACTTC. This sequence joins TRBV27 and TRBJ2-5; no clear D gene. The germline V gene encodes CDR1 MNHEY and CDR2 SMNVEV (reference sequence). The V and J ends lost 6 bases and 1 base respectively, with 12 bases between them. This CDR3 is 14 amino acids long.

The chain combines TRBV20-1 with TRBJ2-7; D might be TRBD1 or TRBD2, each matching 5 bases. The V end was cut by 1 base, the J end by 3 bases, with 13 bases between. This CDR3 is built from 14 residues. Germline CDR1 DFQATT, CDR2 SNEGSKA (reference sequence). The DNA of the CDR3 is TGCAGTGCTAGAGTTCCAGGGACCTTCTACGAGCAGTACTTC. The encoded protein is CSARVPGTFYEQYF.

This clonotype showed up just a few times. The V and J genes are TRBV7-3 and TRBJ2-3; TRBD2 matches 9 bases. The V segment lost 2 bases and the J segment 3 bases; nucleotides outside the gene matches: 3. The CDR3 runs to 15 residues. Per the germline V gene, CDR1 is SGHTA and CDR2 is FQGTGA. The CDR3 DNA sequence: TGTGCCAGCAGCTTACCTCTAGCGGGGACAGATACGCAGTATTTT. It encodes CASSLPLAGTDTQYF.

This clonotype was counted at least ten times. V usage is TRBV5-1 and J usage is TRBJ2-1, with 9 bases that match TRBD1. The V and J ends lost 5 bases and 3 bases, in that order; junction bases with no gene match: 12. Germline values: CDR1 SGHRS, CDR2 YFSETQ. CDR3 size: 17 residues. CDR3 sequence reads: CASRYSSGTGNYNEQFF. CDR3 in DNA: TGCGCCAGCAGGTATTCTTCCGGGACAGGGAACTACAATGAGCAGTTCTTC.

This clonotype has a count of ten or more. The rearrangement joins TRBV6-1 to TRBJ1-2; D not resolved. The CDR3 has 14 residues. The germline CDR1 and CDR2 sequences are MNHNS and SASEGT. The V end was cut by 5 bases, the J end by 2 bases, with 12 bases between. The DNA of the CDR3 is TGTGCCAGCAGTCCCCACGGATCGAACTATGGCTACACCTTC. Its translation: CASSPHGSNYGYTF.

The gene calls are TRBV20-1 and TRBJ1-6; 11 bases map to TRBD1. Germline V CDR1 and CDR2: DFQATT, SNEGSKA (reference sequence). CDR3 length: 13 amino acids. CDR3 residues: CRTGQGGNSPLHF. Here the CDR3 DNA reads TGCAGAACGGGACAGGGGGGTAATTCACCCCTCCACTTT.

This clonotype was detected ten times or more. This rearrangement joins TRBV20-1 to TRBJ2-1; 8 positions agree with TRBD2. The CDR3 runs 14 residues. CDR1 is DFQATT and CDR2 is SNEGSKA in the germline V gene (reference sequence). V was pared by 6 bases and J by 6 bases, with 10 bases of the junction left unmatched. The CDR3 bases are TGCAGTGCCCTTAGCGGGACCCTATCCAATGAGCAGTTCTTC. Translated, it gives CSALSGTLSNEQFF.